This T cell receptor beta chain was recovered during a study of T cell responses to AZD1222 COVID-19 vaccine. CDR1 and CDR2 from the germline V gene are SGHTA and FQGTGA. V trimming: 5 bases; J trimming: 5 bases; junction bases outside the gene matches: 6. This CDR3 region has 14 residues. For this clone: The antigen is unknown.

Study observations and caveats: A reported finding is that nearly half of spike-specific TCRs target unmutated variant regions. There were vaccine-associated CD4 TCRs across spike, dominant at 160-218 and 743-854.

Data came from immunoSEQ multiplex PCR; TCRdb stores just in-frame clones and leaves some out. The profile covers about 130,000 clones, with approximately 88% appearing a single time and over 4% taken by the ten largest. The V call is TRBV7-3, the J call TRBJ2-1; 7 nucleotides align to TRBD1. The sequence came from an adult in good health. This sample comprised peripheral blood, obtained on day 0 of AZD1222 vaccination. The CDR3: CASSLRTGDNEQFF. The DNA of the CDR3 is TGTGCCAGCAGCCTGAGAACAGGGGACAATGAGCAGTTCTTC.